Below are 21 T cell receptor beta chains sequenced from a single sample in a study of prognosis after radiotherapy for stage I lung cancer. Multiplex PCR in two rounds served to amplify TCR beta CDR3 from genomic DNA. Gene-specific TRBV and TRBJ primers were used in PCR round one. MiXCR, applied by TCRdb to the multiplex PCR reads, yields one record per CDR3 protein. The table lists about 17,000 distinct CDR3 sequences, 29% of them singletons, with approximately 31% in the top ten. Material: PBMCs, obtained before or after stereotactic body radiation therapy (not recorded which). All receptors come from a donor of 50 years or more with non-small cell lung cancer.

At least ten counts were recorded for this clonotype. This chain connects TRBV11-2 to TRBJ2-3; D may be TRBD2 (6 bases). The CDR3 consists of 16 residues. CDR1 and CDR2 (germline): SGHAT, FQNNGV. V dropped 1 base and J dropped 0 bases, with 11 bases sitting between them. DNA of the CDR3: TGTGCCAGCAGCTTAGGGGGCGGGATTAGCACAGATACGCAGTATTTT. Its protein product is CASSLGGGISTDTQYF. Full variable domain (rest looked up from reference TRBV11-2 and TRBJ2-3): EAGVAQSPRYKIIEKRQSVAFWCNPISGHATLYWYQQILGQGPKLLIQFQNNGVVDDSQLPKDRFSAERLKGVDSTLKIQPAKLEDSAVYLCASSLGGGISTDTQYFGPGTRLTVL.

The chain combines TRBV12-3 or TRBV12-4 with TRBJ1-6; D is unresolved. CDR3 length equals 14 residues. V was shortened by 6 bases and J by 9 bases, with 15 bases between the two germline ends. The CDR3 loop is CASSLVPTASPLHF. The CDR3 DNA reads as TGTGCCAGCAGCTTGGTCCCAACAGCTTCACCCCTCCACTTT.

The chain has TRBV9 and TRBJ1-1, with D hard to call. The CDR3 spans 15 residues. Germline V gene data show CDR1 as SGDLS and CDR2 as YYNGEE. With 3 bases removed from V and 2 bases from J, the gap between germline ends came to 14 bases. The CDR3 nucleotides are TGTGCCAGCAGCGCCAGTCTGGACTTTAACACTGAAGCTTTCTTT. It translates to CASSASLDFNTEAFF.

Turning to this clonotype: Compared with germline, one end of the junction differs, possibly owing to a read error. The chain carries TRBV7-9 and TRBJ1-5; 7 bases are a match to TRBD1. The CDR3 consists of 20 residues. In germline, CDR1 is SEHNR, CDR2 FQNEAQ (reference sequence). CDR3 region: CVSSPGGSTGTTYSNQPQHF. The CDR3 nucleotides are TGTGTCAGCAGCCCGGGGGGTTCGACAGGGACAACATATAGCAATCAGCCCCAGCATTTT.

This clonotype was seen ten or more times. This chain connects TRBV6-1 to TRBJ2-2; D unresolved. Deletions cut 11 bases from V and 4 bases from J, with 8 bases between. CDR1 and CDR2 from the germline V gene are MNHNS and SASEGT. This CDR3 has 11 residues. The CDR3 sequence: CAAKGTGELFF. CDR3 nucleotides: TGTGCCGCTAAGGGCACCGGGGAGCTGTTTTTT.

This clonotype was detected many times. The chain is built from TRBV6-1 and TRBJ2-5; D unclear. The CDR3 extends over 13 amino acids. The germline V gene has CDR1 MNHNS and CDR2 SASEGT. Between the trimmed V and J ends, which lost 6 bases and 5 bases, there was a span of 13 bases. DNA for the CDR3: TGTGCCAGCAGACTGACACGCTACGAGACCCAGTACTTC. It encodes CASRLTRYETQYF.

This clonotype was detected ten times or more. The V and J genes are TRBV5-1 and TRBJ1-2; D remains ambiguous. The length of the CDR3 is 15 residues. Trimming removed 7 bases at V and 2 bases at J, with 18 bases between. Per the germline V gene, CDR1 is SGHRS and CDR2 is YFSETQ. In DNA, the CDR3 is TGCGCCAGCTCCCCCCGGGAGGGTGGGAACTATGGCTACACCTTC. It specifies CASSPREGGNYGYTF.

This clonotype appeared many times. The chain couples TRBV20-1 to TRBJ2-7; 10 nucleotides match TRBD2. This CDR3 has 16 residues. Losses at the gene ends were 1 base for V and 3 bases for J; bases not matched to a gene: 9. Germline V gene sequence: CDR1 DFQATT, CDR2 SNEGSKA (reference sequence). Here the CDR3 reads CSARVASGSYDYEQYF. The DNA for the CDR3 is TGCAGTGCTAGAGTGGCTAGCGGGAGCTACGACTACGAGCAGTACTTC.

This clonotype was recorded at least ten times. The gene calls are TRBV6-4 and TRBJ1-5, with D unclear. Germline values: CDR1 MRHNA, CDR2 SNTAGT. The CDR3 is 17 amino acids. Trimming removed 7 bases from V and 2 bases from J, with 21 bases in between. In DNA form, the CDR3 reads TGTGCCAGCACTCCCCCGAAGGTTGGGGTGGGCAATCAGCCCCAGCATTTT. Encoded protein: CASTPPKVGVGNQPQHF.

This chain links TRBV2 with TRBJ2-3; D may be TRBD2 (6 bases). Between the trimmed V and J ends, which lost 9 bases and 3 bases, there was a span of 16 bases. The CDR3 sequence is 14 residues long. The germline gives CDR1 SNHLY, CDR2 FYNNEI. The CDR3 bases are TGTGCCAGTCAAGGACTATCGGTTACAGATACGCAGTATTTT. The encoded protein is CASQGLSVTDTQYF.

About this clonotype itself: Its ends do not fully match the called genes, so a read error is possible. The V call is TRBV20-1, the J call TRBJ2-7, with TRBD2 as a possible D gene (6 bases). Germline V CDR1 and CDR2: DFQATT, SNEGSKA (reference sequence). The CDR3 has 15 amino acids. CDR3 residues: CSASTPGWRAYDQYF. In DNA, the CDR3 is TGCAGTGCTAGCACGCCTGGCTGGAGGGCCTACGATCAGTACTTC.

This clonotype was seen repeatedly, ten times or more. The chain joins TRBV7-2 to TRBJ2-1; 9 bases are shared with TRBD2. Germline lookup yields CDR1 SGHTA and CDR2 FQGNSA. Trimming removed 5 bases from V and 6 bases from J; junction bases left unmatched: 8. CDR3 length: 15 residues. CDR3 sequence (DNA): TGTGCCAGCAGCAAAGCGGGACTAGCTCTCAATGAGCAGTTCTTC. Its translation: CASSKAGLALNEQFF.

This clonotype qualifies as medium-sized. This chain connects TRBV5-1 to TRBJ1-1; 7 bases match TRBD1. V lost 4 bases to trimming and J lost 0 bases; unmatched junction nucleotides: 3. Germline V lookup: CDR1 SGHRS, CDR2 YFSETQ. This CDR3 spans 14 amino acids. CDR3 amino acids: CASSATGLNTEAFF. Written as DNA, the CDR3 is TGCGCCAGCAGCGCGACAGGGTTGAACACTGAAGCTTTCTTT.

This clonotype was seen ten or more times. The chain couples TRBV28 to TRBJ2-2; 14 bases match TRBD2. V shed 5 bases and J 8 bases; nucleotides not matched to a gene: 19. From germline, CDR1 is MDHEN and CDR2 SYDVKM. The CDR3 spans 20 residues. DNA of the CDR3: TGTGCCAGCAGTCCTGATACCCACTTGGGACTAGCGGGAGTCATGGGGGAGCTGTTTTTT. It specifies CASSPDTHLGLAGVMGELFF. Drawing the rest from reference TRBV28 and TRBJ2-2, the complete variable domain is DVKVTQSSRYLVKRTGEKVFLECVQDMDHENMFWYRQDPGLGLRLIYFSYDVKMKEKGDIPEGYSVSREKKERFSLILESASTNQTSMYLCASSPDTHLGLAGVMGELFFGEGSRLTVL.

This clonotype showed up many times. The rearrangement joins TRBV11-3 to TRBJ2-3; no firm D call. Germline CDR1 SGHNT, CDR2 YENEEA. Trimming took 5 bases from V and 0 from J, leaving 12 bases between them. This CDR3 has 15 residues. The CDR3 coding sequence is TGTGCCAGCAGCGGAAACGGTCAGAGCACAGATACGCAGTATTTT. This codes for CASSGNGQSTDTQYF.

About this clonotype itself: This probably arose from a read error, given a far larger clone one base away. The chain joins TRBV6-5 to TRBJ1-5; no firm D call. The V end lost 4 bases, the J end lost 1 base, and 11 bases lay between the germline ends. Germline V gene data show CDR1 as MNHEY and CDR2 as SVGAGI. The CDR3 is 15 residues long. CDR3 amino acids: CASSWGWGSNQPQHF. Written as DNA, the CDR3 is TGTGCCAGCAGTTGGGGTTGGGGAAGCAATCAGCCCCAGCATTTT.

This clonotype was observed many times. This chain connects TRBV7-2 to TRBJ1-6, with a tentative D call TRBD1 (6 bases). In germline, CDR1 is SGHTA, CDR2 FQGNSA. The length of the CDR3 is 14 residues. Trimming removed 5 bases at V and 14 bases at J, with 19 bases between. CDR3 sequence (DNA): TGTGCCAGCAGCCGACAGGCCGGCGTTGCGGCCCTCCACTTT. This codes for CASSRQAGVAALHF.

This clonotype showed up many times. V gene TRBV18 combines with J gene TRBJ2-1; 8 bases map to TRBD1. The germline CDR1 and CDR2 sequences are KGHSH and LQKENI. Unmatched junction bases numbered 3, after V lost 6 bases and J lost 5 bases. This CDR3 has 13 amino acids. This CDR3 reads CASSRQGNNEQFF. The CDR3 region has the DNA TGTGCCAGCTCTAGACAGGGGAACAATGAGCAGTTCTTC.

This clonotype appeared many times. The gene calls are TRBV7-9 and TRBJ2-2, with D tentatively TRBD2 (6 bases). V was shortened by 5 bases and J by 4 bases, with 11 bases between the two germline ends. The length of the CDR3 is 14 residues. From germline, CDR1 is SEHNR and CDR2 FQNEAQ (reference sequence). The CDR3 DNA is TGTGCCAGCAGCAGGGGAGGCGTCACCGGGGAGCTGTTTTTT. Translated: CASSRGGVTGELFF. The variable domain in full, completed from reference TRBV7-9 and TRBJ2-2, reads DTGVSQNPRHKITKRGQNVTFRCDPISEHNRLYWYRQTLGQGPEFLTYFQNEAQLEKSRLLSDRFSAERPKGSFSTLEIQRTEQGDSAMYLCASSRGGVTGELFFGEGSRLTVL.

In this sample, this clonotype turned up many times. The chain uses TRBV7-9 and TRBJ2-3, with D unresolved. Trimming stripped 5 bases from V and 5 bases from J, with 17 bases between. Germline lookup yields CDR1 SEHNR and CDR2 FQNEAQ (reference sequence). CDR3 size: 15 residues. The CDR3 sequence: CASSPPIRVGDTQYF. The CDR3 nucleotides read TGTGCCAGCAGCCCGCCAATACGAGTTGGAGATACGCAGTATTTT. The whole variable domain, remainder taken from reference TRBV7-9 and TRBJ2-3, is DTGVSQNPRHKITKRGQNVTFRCDPISEHNRLYWYRQTLGQGPEFLTYFQNEAQLEKSRLLSDRFSAERPKGSFSTLEIQRTEQGDSAMYLCASSPPIRVGDTQYFGPGTRLTVL.

This clonotype was seen at least ten times. V gene TRBV30 combines with J gene TRBJ2-3; 8 nucleotides agree with TRBD2. The ends lost 7 bases at V and 1 base at J; junction bases unmatched: 13. Germline loops: CDR1 GTSNPN, CDR2 SVGIG (reference sequence). The CDR3 is made up of 16 amino acids. In DNA, the CDR3 is TGTGCCTCCGACTATACGGGAGGGCTCGGCACAGATACGCAGTATTTT. This codes for CASDYTGGLGTDTQYF.